A selection of T cell receptor beta chains follows, all from one sample in a study of T cells in Graves' hyperthyroidism and ophthalmopathy. TCRdb itself ran the multiplex PCR reads through MiXCR, one entry per CDR3 protein. This table holds around 700,000 distinct CDR3 sequences, roughly a third found once. The sample consisted of blood. The source of these receptors is a woman in her 40s with Graves' hyperthyroidism. Both conserved end residues are part of each CDR3. A D gene is named only where the DNA matches it firmly. Clone size is shown for a subset of rows, as once, few, many or a class of expanded clone.

>TRBJ1-5|TRBD1|NA|TRBV7-9
TGTGCCAGCAGCCCGGGACAGGGCGGGAGTCAGCCCCAGCATTTT
CASSPGQGGSQPQHF
>TRBJ1-1|NA|many|TRBV7-2
TGTGCCAGCAGCTATGTGAACACTGAAGCTTTCTTT
CASSYVNTEAFF
>TRBJ2-7|TRBD1|few|TRBV29-1
TGCAGCGTTGATCACGGACAGGCCGACTACGAGCAGTACTTC
CSVDHGQADYEQYF
>TRBJ2-7|NA|NA|TRBV20-1
TGCAGTGCTAGAACGCCACAGGGCAGGGAGCAGTACTTC
CSARTPQGREQYF
>TRBJ1-1|NA|many|TRBV5-1
TGCGCCAGCAGGTGGACGGAGGACACTGAAGCTTTCTTT
CASRWTEDTEAFF
>TRBJ1-3|NA|NA|TRBV7-6
TGTGCCAGCAGCTTAGCGAGTCCAGGACGGGTTTCTGGAAACACCATATATTTT
CASSLASPGRVSGNTIYF
>TRBJ2-7|TRBD2|many|TRBV7-3
TGTGCCAGCAGCTCGAAGACTAGCGGGAGTGTGACCTACTTC
CASSSKTSGSVTYF
>TRBJ1-5|NA|many|TRBV12-3/TRBV12-4
TGTGCCAGCAGTCCCCACATAGACAATCAGCCCCAGCATTTT
CASSPHIDNQPQHF
>TRBJ1-5|TRBD1|many|TRBV20-1
TGCAGTGCTTCGACAGGGCTGGTGTATAGCAATCAGCCCCAGCATTTT
CSASTGLVYSNQPQHF
>TRBJ1-1|NA|many|TRBV6-5
TGTGCCAGCAGCGATCGAGGAGAAGCTTTCTTT
CASSDRGEAFF
>TRBJ2-7|TRBD2|few|TRBV6-6
TGTGCCAGCAGTCCTCGAGCGGGGGCGATTTACGAGCAGTACTTC
CASSPRAGAIYEQYF
>TRBJ1-1|NA|many|TRBV7-2
TGTGCCAGCAGCTTAGCGGGTCGGAACACTGAAGCTTTCTTT
CASSLAGRNTEAFF
>TRBJ1-2|TRBD1|NA|TRBV5-1
TGCGCCAGCAGCCTGACAGGGGTGGCTGTCTATGGCTACACCTTC
CASSLTGVAVYGYTF
>TRBJ1-5|NA|few|TRBV29-1
TGCAGCGTTGACGACGGGGTAGACAGGAAAGGGCAGCCCCAGCATTTT
CSVDDGVDRKGQPQHF
>TRBJ1-2|NA|few|TRBV5-1
TGCGCCAGCAGCTTGGAAGGGGGGAGAAACGACTATGGCTACACCTTC
CASSLEGGRNDYGYTF
>TRBJ1-1|NA|NA|TRBV10-3
TGTGCCAGCAGTTTAGGAGGGACAATGGACACTGAAGCTTTCTTT
CASSLGGTMDTEAFF
>TRBJ1-4|NA|few|TRBV7-8
TGTGCCAGCAGCCATCCGACAGGTGGTAATGAAAAACTGTTTTTT
CASSHPTGGNEKLFF
>TRBJ2-5|NA|NA|TRBV11-3
TGTGCCAGCAGCGATTACAGGTACCAAGAGACCCAGTACTTC
CASSDYRYQETQYF
>TRBJ1-1|TRBD1|once|TRBV24-1
TGTGCCACCAGTGACCCGGGACAGGGAGTAACTGAAGTTTTCTTT
CATSDPGQGVTEVFF
>TRBJ1-1|NA|NA|TRBV24-1
TGTGCCAGCAGTAAAGACACCGTGAACACTGAAGCTTTCTTT
CASSKDTVNTEAFF
>TRBJ1-2|TRBD1|many|TRBV6-5
TGTGCCAGCAGTTACTCGAGGACAGGGCCTGGCTACACCTTC
CASSYSRTGPGYTF
>TRBJ1-6|NA|many|TRBV15
TGTGCCACCAGCAGAGGTTGGGATTCACCCCTCCACTTT
CATSRGWDSPLHF
>TRBJ1-5|NA|NA|TRBV6-1
TGTGCCAGCAGTGAAAGTCAGGTATATCAGCCCCAGCATTTT
CASSESQVYQPQHF
>TRBJ2-5|NA|many|TRBV5-1
TGCGCCAGCAGCTTGGGAGTACAGGTGGAGACCCAGTACTTC
CASSLGVQVETQYF
>TRBJ2-7|TRBD2|many|TRBV7-9
TGTGCCAGCAGCGCGGGGCGGGGACTAGTCTCTTACGAGCAGTACTTC
CASSAGRGLVSYEQYF
>TRBJ1-1|TRBD1|NA|TRBV2
TGTGCCAGCAGGGGGACAGGGTCGGCTGAAGCTTTCTTT
CASRGTGSAEAFF
>TRBJ1-4|NA|many|TRBV19
TGTGCCAGTAGTATTCGGGCAGGGATGGAAGGGGGGCTGTTTTTT
CASSIRAGMEGGLFF
>TRBJ1-2|NA|NA|TRBV5-1
TGCGCCAGCAGCGAAGGGGATAACTATGGCTACACCTTC
CASSEGDNYGYTF
>TRBJ2-5|NA|many|TRBV2
TGTGCCAGCAAATCGACAGTCTGGAAACCCCTAGGGGCCCAGTACTTC
CASKSTVWKPLGAQYF
>TRBJ2-5|TRBD1|NA|TRBV4-1
TGCGCCAGCAGCCCGGGACAGTTAGTTTCAGAGACCCAGTACTTC
CASSPGQLVSETQYF
>TRBJ1-5|NA|NA|TRBV7-9
TGTGCCAGCAGCCAAGAACCGGGTAATCAGCCCCAGCATTTT
CASSQEPGNQPQHF
>TRBJ2-2|NA|few|TRBV4-1
TGCGCCAGCAGCCAAGAAGCTGGTAACACCGGGGAGCTGTTTTTT
CASSQEAGNTGELFF
>TRBJ2-5|NA|NA|TRBV13
TGTGCCAGCAGCCCCCATTGGGGGAGACAAGAGACCCAGTACTTC
CASSPHWGRQETQYF
>TRBJ1-1|NA|NA|TRBV29-1
TGCAGCGCCGGGGGGACAATCGAAACTGAAGCTTTCTTT
CSAGGTIETEAFF
>TRBJ1-6|NA|few|TRBV9
TGTGCCAGCAGCGTATATCCTGAACCGGGCCCAGTCTATTCACCCCTCCACTTT
CASSVYPEPGPVYSPLHF
>TRBJ2-5|NA|NA|TRBV2
TGTGCCAGCAGTTTCGAGGGCGGGGCCAGTAGAGAGACCCAGTACTTC
CASSFEGGASRETQYF
>TRBJ2-5|NA|few|TRBV5-8
TGTGCCAGCAGCTTGGCCCCCTCTAGAGCGGAGACCCAGTACTTC
CASSLAPSRAETQYF
>TRBJ1-4|NA|NA|TRBV11-3
TGTGCCAGCAGCACCGGGACGGCCGTTGATCTGTTTTTT
CASSTGTAVDLFF
>TRBJ2-7|TRBD1|once|TRBV20-1
TGCAGTGCCTTACCTTTCGGGACAGGGCGCTCCTACGAGCAGTACTTC
CSALPFGTGRSYEQYF